This record looks at one T cell receptor beta chain sequence and its context. Seattle enrolled patients during active infection and tracked them longitudinally. In the authors' workflow: Quantification of nucleated cells was approximated via reference gene primer amplification. The data were produced by immunoSEQ multiplex PCR, yet TCRdb's version contains in-frame clones alone and is incomplete. V, J and clone size reflect that table, while D and trimming were determined from the DNA. The data contain 400,000 or so clones, about 91% of them singletons. These data originate in a study of blood T cell repertoires in COVID-19. Study-level information: Samples representing acute and convalescent COVID-19 were sourced from the United States, Italy and Spain. The cDNA or gDNA used as material had been derived from T cells, B-cell-depleted T cells, or PBMCs.

Germline V gene lookup returns CDR1 SGDLS and CDR2 YYNGEE. The CDR3 is 15 residues long. Trimming cost V 0 bases and J 1 base, with 10 bases left between them. Sequenced input: peripheral blood. The chain combines TRBV9 with TRBJ1-1, with D perhaps TRBD1 (5 bases). This clonotype was sampled from a woman aged 40 to 49 with COVID-19, enrolled during active disease. Written as DNA, the CDR3 is TGTGCCAGCAGCGTAGTCCAGGGATCGAACACTGAAGCTTTCTTT. Translating gives CASSVVQGSNTEAFF.